One and the same sample provided the 16 T cell receptor beta chains below, sequenced in a study of blood T cell repertoires in COVID-19. Profiling relied on immunoSEQ multiplex PCR, and the TCRdb table lists in-frame clones only, not all of them. The data contain some 250,000 clones, roughly 91% of them singletons. The specimen was PBMCs or T cells enriched from blood (not recorded which). The source is a middle-aged man who had recovered from COVID-19.

The CDR3 DNA follows: TGCGCCAGCAGCCCGGGCAGGGGGTTTTATGGCTACACCTTC. This sequence encodes CASSPGRGFYGYTF. This chain connects TRBV5-1 to TRBJ1-2; 7 bases agree with TRBD1. Per germline, CDR1 SGHRS and CDR2 YFSETQ. The CDR3 covers 14 residues. V shed 4 bases, J shed 5 bases, and the junction held 8 bases outside the gene matches.

The rearrangement uses TRBV15 and TRBJ2-7; D remains unclear. Germline V gene lookup returns CDR1 LNHNV and CDR2 YYDKDF (reference sequence). The V end was cut by 0 bases, the J end by 6 bases, with 6 bases between. The CDR3 consists of 12 residues. DNA of the CDR3: TGTGCCACCAGCAGAGATGAGGTCGAGCAGTACTTC. Its protein is CATSRDEVEQYF. The variable domain in full, completed from reference TRBV15 and TRBJ2-7, reads DAMVIQNPRYQVTQFGKPVTLSCSQTLNHNVMYWYQQKSSQAPKLLFHYYDKDFNNEADTPDNFQSRRPNTSFCFLDIRSPGLGDTAMYLCATSRDEVEQYFGPGTRLTVT.

The gene calls are TRBV29-1 and TRBJ1-3, with D uncertain. V was pared by 7 bases and J by 0 bases, with 10 bases between. The CDR3 runs 13 residues. Germline values: CDR1 SQVTM, CDR2 ANQGSEA. CDR3 amino acids: CSGAPSSGNTIYF. In nucleotides, the CDR3 is TGCAGCGGGGCCCCGAGCTCTGGAAACACCATATATTTT.

The chain combines TRBV5-4 with TRBJ1-3, with D perhaps TRBD1 (5 bases). Germline assignment: CDR1 SGHNT and CDR2 YYREEE (reference sequence). The CDR3 is made up of 16 amino acids. V dropped 1 base and J dropped 2 bases, with 13 bases sitting between them. CDR3 bases: TGTGCCAGCAGCTTGTATGGGGCGGGAACTGGAAACACCATATATTTT. Translating gives CASSLYGAGTGNTIYF.

The chain couples TRBV4-1 to TRBJ2-5, with 9 bases lining up with TRBD1. This CDR3 has 15 residues. After removal of 1 base from V and 4 bases from J, the junction contained 4 bases not matched to a gene. Germline V gene sequence: CDR1 MGHRA, CDR2 YSYEKL. CDR3 DNA sequence: TGCGCCAGCAGCCAAGGGGACAGGGATCCAGAGACCCAGTACTTC. Translated, it gives CASSQGDRDPETQYF.

This chain links TRBV4-3 with TRBJ1-3; a possible D gene is TRBD1 (5 bases). The V and J ends lost 1 base and 0 bases respectively, with 7 bases between them. Germline V gene lookup returns CDR1 LGHNA and CDR2 YSLEER. The CDR3 is 15 residues long. DNA of the CDR3: TGCGCCAGCAGCCAAGGACAGTTCTCTGGAAACACCATATATTTT. This codes for CASSQGQFSGNTIYF.

V usage is TRBV3-1 (or the pseudogene TRBV3-2) and J usage is TRBJ2-4; 11 nucleotides line up with TRBD2. V shed 1 base, J shed 6 bases, and the junction held 11 bases outside the gene matches. The CDR3 is made up of 18 amino acids. Germline lookup yields CDR1 LGHDT and CDR2 YNNKEL (reference sequence). The CDR3 here is CASSQVNQLTSGGNIQYF. CDR3 sequence (DNA): TGTGCCAGCAGCCAAGTAAATCAGCTAACTAGCGGGGGAAACATTCAGTACTTC.

V and J are TRBV6-5 and TRBJ2-7; the match to TRBD1 covers 9 bases. Germline values: CDR1 MNHEY, CDR2 SVGAGI. This CDR3 is 15 amino acids long. V was clipped by 5 bases and J by 6 bases; unmatched bases: 11. CDR3 bases: TGTGCCAGCAGTAATCTTGGGACAGGGTACAGCGAGCAGTACTTC. Its protein is CASSNLGTGYSEQYF.

V gene TRBV5-6 combines with J gene TRBJ2-1; D ambiguous. The CDR3 contains 12 residues. V gave up 2 bases and J gave up 9 bases, with 9 bases separating them. Germline V gene sequence: CDR1 SGHDT, CDR2 YYEEEE. The CDR3 region has the DNA TGTGCCAGCAGCTTCCTGGTGGCTGAGCAGTTCTTC. This encodes CASSFLVAEQFF.

The chain couples TRBV29-1 to TRBJ2-1; the match to TRBD2 covers 12 bases. V was pared by 4 bases and J by 7 bases, with 2 bases of the junction left unmatched. CDR1 and CDR2 (germline): SQVTM, ANQGSEA. This CDR3 comprises 13 residues. CDR3 residues: CSVGTSGANEQFF. The CDR3 region has the DNA TGCAGCGTTGGGACTAGCGGGGCTAATGAGCAGTTCTTC.

This clone was detected only a few times. V gene TRBV7-9 combines with J gene TRBJ2-7; 15 nucleotides match TRBD2. The CDR3 is made up of 17 amino acids. Germline CDR1 SEHNR, CDR2 FQNEAQ (reference sequence). Losses at the gene ends were 5 bases for V and 5 bases for J; bases not matched to a gene: 10. CDR3 coding DNA: TGTGCCAGCAGCGACTCCTCCGGACTAGCGGGAGGGCACGAGCAGTACTTC. Translation: CASSDSSGLAGGHEQYF.

The rearrangement uses TRBV28 and TRBJ2-7, with D tentatively TRBD1 (5 bases). V lost 3 bases to trimming and J lost 6 bases, with 30 bases between them. Germline V gene lookup returns CDR1 MDHEN and CDR2 SYDVKM. The CDR3 is 19 amino acids. The CDR3 bases are TGTGCCAGCAGTTTTCGGGTTATCAGTCCAGGGTCACATTTCGGCGAGCAGTACTTC. This sequence encodes CASSFRVISPGSHFGEQYF.

This clone occurred a few times. This sequence joins TRBV10-3 and TRBJ2-3, with 14 bases fitting TRBD2. Trimming at V came to 9 bases and at J to 6 bases, leaving 11 bases not matched to a gene. The CDR3 loop spans 16 amino acids. Germline CDR1 is ENHRY and CDR2 is SYGVKD. The chain's CDR3 is CAMKGGTSGSSDTQYF. The CDR3 DNA is TGTGCCATGAAAGGCGGGACTAGCGGGAGTTCTGATACGCAGTATTTT.

The chain employs TRBV3-1 (or the pseudogene TRBV3-2) and TRBJ2-1; D is possibly TRBD1 (6 bases). With 4 bases removed from V and 7 bases from J, the gap between germline ends came to 17 bases. This CDR3 is 15 amino acids long. CDR1 and CDR2 from the germline V gene are LGHDT and YNNKEL (reference sequence). CDR3 amino acids: CASSPMTQGVNEQFF. The CDR3 DNA follows: TGTGCCAGCAGCCCAATGACACAGGGTGTGAATGAGCAGTTCTTC.

This clone was seen only once. CDR3 residues: CASSFPGQGGTGELFF. CDR3 nucleotides: TGTGCCAGCAGCTTCCCGGGACAGGGTGGGACCGGGGAGCTGTTTTTT. The chain links TRBV11-1 to TRBJ2-2; 9 bases are a match to TRBD1. V shed 3 bases and J 5 bases; nucleotides not matched to a gene: 7. The V gene's germline CDR1 is SGHAT and CDR2 FQDESV (reference sequence). The CDR3 runs 16 residues.

The chain employs TRBV28 and TRBJ1-5, with a tentative D call TRBD1 (5 bases). This CDR3 comprises 14 residues. V was pared by 7 bases and J by 7 bases, with 17 bases between. CDR1 is MDHEN, CDR2 SYDVKM, per germline. The CDR3 spells CASTNPQGWQPQHF. The CDR3, as DNA: TGTGCCAGCACTAACCCCCAGGGTTGGCAGCCCCAGCATTTT.